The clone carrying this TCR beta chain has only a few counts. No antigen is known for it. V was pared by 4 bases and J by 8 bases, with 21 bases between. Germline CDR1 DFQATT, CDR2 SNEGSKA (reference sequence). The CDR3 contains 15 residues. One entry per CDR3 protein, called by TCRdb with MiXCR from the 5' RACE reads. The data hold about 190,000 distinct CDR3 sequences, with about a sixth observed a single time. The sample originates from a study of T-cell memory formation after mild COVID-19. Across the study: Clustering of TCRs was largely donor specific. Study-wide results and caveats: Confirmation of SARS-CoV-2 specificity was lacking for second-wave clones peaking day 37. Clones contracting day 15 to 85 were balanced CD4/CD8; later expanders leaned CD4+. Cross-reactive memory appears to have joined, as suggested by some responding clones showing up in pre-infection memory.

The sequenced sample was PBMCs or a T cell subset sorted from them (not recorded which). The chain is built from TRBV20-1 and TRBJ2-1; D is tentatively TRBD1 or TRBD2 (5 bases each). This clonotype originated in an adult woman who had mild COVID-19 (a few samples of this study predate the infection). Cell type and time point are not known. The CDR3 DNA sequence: TGCAGTGCTACGGTCGGGACCGCCCCGGACGATGAGCAGTTCTTC. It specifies CSATVGTAPDDEQFF.